This T cell receptor beta chain was retrieved from a study of T cells after posttransplantation cyclophosphamide. This clone was observed many times. Its antigen is not identified. The junction had 8 bases not matched to a gene; V was cut back by 3 bases and J by 7 bases. This CDR3 region has 15 residues. CDR1 and CDR2 (germline): SGHVS, FQNEAQ. Study results and caveats: Blood and skin or GI T cell repertoires showed limited TRB overlap.

Assay: immunoSEQ multiplex PCR; the TCRdb copy retains only in-frame clones and omits some. The table lists over 25,000 clones, with no singletons. This related bone marrow graft donor gave peripheral blood on the day of marrow donation. The chain employs TRBV7-8 and TRBJ1-5; 8 positions agree with TRBD1. The specimen was PBMCs. This receptor was obtained from a man aged 50 to 59 in good health, CMV-negative, and a related stem cell transplant donor. The CDR3 loop is CASSFGQGERQPQHF. DNA of the CDR3: TGTGCCAGCAGCTTCGGACAGGGTGAGCGACAGCCCCAGCATTTT.